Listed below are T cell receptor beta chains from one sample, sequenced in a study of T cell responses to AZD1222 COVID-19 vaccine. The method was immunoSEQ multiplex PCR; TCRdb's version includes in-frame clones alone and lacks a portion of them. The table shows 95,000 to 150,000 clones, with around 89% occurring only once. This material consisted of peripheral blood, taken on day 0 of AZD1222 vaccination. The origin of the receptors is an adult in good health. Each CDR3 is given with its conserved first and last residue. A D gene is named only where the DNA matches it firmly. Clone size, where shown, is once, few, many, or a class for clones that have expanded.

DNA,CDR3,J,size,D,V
TGTGCCAGCAGCTCGGGAGGTGGGGCCCACAGGGACACCGGGGAGCTGTTTTTT,CASSSGGGAHRDTGELFF,TRBJ2-2,NA,NA,TRBV5-4
TGTGCCATCGGGGAGGAGACCCAGTACTTC,CAIGEETQYF,TRBJ2-5,NA,NA,TRBV10-3
TGTGCCAGCAGCCAAGATGTGAGTGGGATCAATCAGCCCCAGCATTTT,CASSQDVSGINQPQHF,TRBJ1-5,NA,NA,TRBV3-1/TRBV3-2
TGTGCCAGCAGTGACAGAGCGGGATCCTACGAGCAGTACTTC,CASSDRAGSYEQYF,TRBJ2-7,NA,TRBD2,TRBV6-4
TGTGCCAGCAGCCAACAAGAACATTCTGAAGCTTTCTTT,CASSQQEHSEAFF,TRBJ1-1,NA,NA,TRBV6-2/TRBV6-3
TGTGCCAGCAGCGGGGGGCCGAACACCGGGGAGCTGTTTTTT,CASSGGPNTGELFF,TRBJ2-2,once,NA,TRBV9
TGCGCCAGCAGCTTGGCTCAGTCGGGTGGAAACACCATATATTTT,CASSLAQSGGNTIYF,TRBJ1-3,NA,NA,TRBV5-1
TGTGCCAGCAGTGATATGGGCAGAAGGCATTTT,CASSDMGRRHF,TRBJ1-5,once,NA,TRBV2
TGTGCCAGCCGGCGGGGGGACGCTAACTATGGCTACACCTTC,CASRRGDANYGYTF,TRBJ1-2,once,NA,TRBV19
TGTGCCAGCATAATAGGGTATGGGGCCAACGTCCTGACTTTC,CASIIGYGANVLTF,TRBJ2-6,NA,NA,TRBV2
TGTGCCAGCTCCCAGGGACAGGGGGAGAATCAGCCCCAGCATTTT,CASSQGQGENQPQHF,TRBJ1-5,NA,TRBD1,TRBV18
TGTGCCACCAGCCCCCTTAGACAGGGCGGAGGCTACACCTTC,CATSPLRQGGGYTF,TRBJ1-2,NA,TRBD1,TRBV15
TGTGCCAGCAGCCGCGGCGGGCCGGAGACCCAGTACTTC,CASSRGGPETQYF,TRBJ2-5,NA,NA,TRBV7-2
TGTGCCAGCACCCCCTCGAGCTCCTATAATTCACCCCTCCACTTT,CASTPSSSYNSPLHF,TRBJ1-6,NA,NA,TRBV28
TGCGCCAGCAGCAGAGGCCTGGGGCAGTCGGGGTACGACGAGCAGTACTTC,CASSRGLGQSGYDEQYF,TRBJ2-7,NA,NA,TRBV5-1
TGCGCCAGCAGCTTGATAGGGGGCAATCAGCCCCAGCATTTT,CASSLIGGNQPQHF,TRBJ1-5,NA,NA,TRBV5-1
TGCAGCGTTGGACCCGAGGATTTCTTT,CSVGPEDFF,TRBJ1-1,few,NA,TRBV29-1
TGTGCCAGCAGCCCGGGAAGCACAGATACGCAGTATTTT,CASSPGSTDTQYF,TRBJ2-3,NA,NA,TRBV9
TGTGCCAGTAGATCGCCCATGGGCGGGACGTACAATGAGCAGTTCTTC,CASRSPMGGTYNEQFF,TRBJ2-1,NA,NA,TRBV19
TGTGCCAGCAGTGAGAGACTAGCGCGAGCCTACAATGAGCAGTTCTTC,CASSERLARAYNEQFF,TRBJ2-1,NA,TRBD2,TRBV2
TGCGCCAGCAGAAGACAGAGTAGGAACACTGAAGCTTTCTTT,CASRRQSRNTEAFF,TRBJ1-1,NA,NA,TRBV10-1
TGTGCCAGCAGCTGGGGACAGGGGGCGTATGGCTACACCTTC,CASSWGQGAYGYTF,TRBJ1-2,once,TRBD1,TRBV11-1
TGTGCCACCGTACCCCAGGGTTTCGGTGGCTACACCTTC,CATVPQGFGGYTF,TRBJ1-2,few,NA,TRBV5-4
TGTGCCAGCAGCACGACAGGGACCTATGGCTACACCTTC,CASSTTGTYGYTF,TRBJ1-2,NA,TRBD1,TRBV7-8
TGTGCCAGCAGCCCTACCCGAGGGGGCTACACCTTC,CASSPTRGGYTF,TRBJ1-2,NA,NA,TRBV28
TGTGCCAGCGGCGTGGATGGCAGGGGGAATTCACCCCTCCACTTT,CASGVDGRGNSPLHF,TRBJ1-6,once,TRBD1,TRBV2
TGCGCCAGCAGCTCAGCCATCTCTGGAAACACCATATATTTT,CASSSAISGNTIYF,TRBJ1-3,once,NA,TRBV5-1
TGTGCCAGCAGTTTATGGATGACAGGCACCTCTCATAGCAATCAGCCCCAGCATTTT,CASSLWMTGTSHSNQPQHF,TRBJ1-5,NA,NA,TRBV28
TGTGCCAGCAGCGGCGGGACAGATAGCTCCTACGAGCAGTACTTC,CASSGGTDSSYEQYF,TRBJ2-7,NA,NA,TRBV5-6
TGCGCCAGCAGCTTGGCCCCAGGGAACTATGGCTACACCTTC,CASSLAPGNYGYTF,TRBJ1-2,NA,NA,TRBV5-1
TGTGCCAGCAACCACCCAGACAGGGGGCACAGCCGTTTGAGCTCCTACGAGCAGTACTTC,CASNHPDRGHSRLSSYEQYF,TRBJ2-7,NA,TRBD1,TRBV6-9
TGCGCCAGCAGCCGAACTACACGGAACACTGAAGCTTTCTTT,CASSRTTRNTEAFF,TRBJ1-1,NA,NA,TRBV4-3
TGTGCCAGCAGCTTACGAAAGGGATCGGGGAACACTGAAGCTTTCTTT,CASSLRKGSGNTEAFF,TRBJ1-1,once,NA,TRBV7-3
TGTGCCAGCAGCCAAGATAGGGGCGGATATACGCAGTATTTT,CASSQDRGGYTQYF,TRBJ2-3,once,NA,TRBV4-2
TGTGCCAGCAGGGGCAGAGCCTACGAGCAGTACTTC,CASRGRAYEQYF,TRBJ2-7,once,NA,TRBV2
TGTGCCAGCAGTTACACAGGGACAGTACAAAGGACTAACAATGAGCAGTTCTTC,CASSYTGTVQRTNNEQFF,TRBJ2-1,NA,NA,TRBV6-2/TRBV6-3
TGTGCCAGCAGTCAGGGAGGGCCCCTTTCCTACGAGCAGTACTTC,CASSQGGPLSYEQYF,TRBJ2-7,NA,TRBD2,TRBV7-8
TGTGCCAGCAGCGTAGCGGACAGGGAAACTGAAGCTTTCTTT,CASSVADRETEAFF,TRBJ1-1,NA,TRBD1,TRBV9
TGTGCCACCAGTGATCAAAGCGGGGGGGACTACAATGAGCAGTTCTTC,CATSDQSGGDYNEQFF,TRBJ2-1,NA,TRBD2,TRBV24-1
TGCGCCAGCAGCCCGGGGACAACCTTGGGCAATCAGCCCCAGCATTTT,CASSPGTTLGNQPQHF,TRBJ1-5,NA,NA,TRBV5-1
TGTGCCAGCAGCCCCAAGACCGGGGAGCTGTTTTTT,CASSPKTGELFF,TRBJ2-2,NA,NA,TRBV7-3
TGTGCCAGCAGCCCAGCCGGGACTAGCGGGACTCGAGAGCAGTTCTTC,CASSPAGTSGTREQFF,TRBJ2-1,NA,TRBD2,TRBV7-2
TGTGCCAGCAGCTTAATCGCGGGAGGTCGGACAGATACGCAGTATTTT,CASSLIAGGRTDTQYF,TRBJ2-3,NA,TRBD2,TRBV13
TGTGCCAGCAGCTTGGGGGGGACAGGGAACTACGAGCAGTACTTC,CASSLGGTGNYEQYF,TRBJ2-7,NA,TRBD1,TRBV5-4
TGCGCCAGCAGCCCTCGGACAGGGAACTACGAGCAGTACTTC,CASSPRTGNYEQYF,TRBJ2-7,NA,TRBD1,TRBV4-3
TGTGCCAGCAGTTCAGGGACTAGCGGGAGGGAAACAGATACGCAGTATTTT,CASSSGTSGRETDTQYF,TRBJ2-3,NA,TRBD2,TRBV27
TGTGCCAGCAGTTACGGACAGGGGGGAAACATTCAGTACTTC,CASSYGQGGNIQYF,TRBJ2-4,NA,TRBD1,TRBV6-5
TGTGCCAGCAGCCAAGGGACAGCACAGCAGCCCCAGCATTTT,CASSQGTAQQPQHF,TRBJ1-5,NA,NA,TRBV3-1/TRBV3-2
TGTGCCAGCAACTTTCCTGTAGGGGGGCTCGGCAATCAGCCCCAGCATTTT,CASNFPVGGLGNQPQHF,TRBJ1-5,NA,NA,TRBV28
TGTGCCTGGACGGCTCGGGGGAGAGACTACAATGAGCAGTTCTTC,CAWTARGRDYNEQFF,TRBJ2-1,NA,NA,TRBV30
TGTGCCAGCAGCTTATTAGGGACAGGGGGCGCTTTTTTCTCTGGCTACACCTTC,CASSLLGTGGAFFSGYTF,TRBJ1-2,NA,TRBD1,TRBV7-2
TGTGCCAGCTCAAAGGGACAGTTCACCGGGGAGCTGTTTTTT,CASSKGQFTGELFF,TRBJ2-2,few,TRBD1,TRBV18
TGTGCCAGCAGTTTAAGCGGCACCGACAATCAGCCCCAGCATTTT,CASSLSGTDNQPQHF,TRBJ1-5,NA,NA,TRBV28
TGTGCCAGCAGCGTAGGTTGGGACATGAACACTGAAGCTTTCTTT,CASSVGWDMNTEAFF,TRBJ1-1,NA,NA,TRBV9
TGTGCCAGCAGCGGGGGCCCTTGGCGGGAGGACTTCGGGGAGCTGTTTTTT,CASSGGPWREDFGELFF,TRBJ2-2,NA,TRBD2,TRBV9
TGTGCCAGCAAACCAAGCAATAATTCACCCCTCCACTTT,CASKPSNNSPLHF,TRBJ1-6,once,NA,TRBV12-3/TRBV12-4
TGTGCCAGCAGATCGTCAGGGGAATCCCCCCAGCATTTT,CASRSSGESPQHF,TRBJ1-5,NA,NA,TRBV6-6
TGTGCCACCAGCAGACCTGGACTAGCGGACACCTCCTACGAGCAGTACTTC,CATSRPGLADTSYEQYF,TRBJ2-7,NA,TRBD2,TRBV15
TGTGCTAGTGGTCCCCTCGGGGCGGGAGAGAAAAACTCCTACAATGAGCAGTTCTTC,CASGPLGAGEKNSYNEQFF,TRBJ2-1,NA,TRBD2,TRBV12-5